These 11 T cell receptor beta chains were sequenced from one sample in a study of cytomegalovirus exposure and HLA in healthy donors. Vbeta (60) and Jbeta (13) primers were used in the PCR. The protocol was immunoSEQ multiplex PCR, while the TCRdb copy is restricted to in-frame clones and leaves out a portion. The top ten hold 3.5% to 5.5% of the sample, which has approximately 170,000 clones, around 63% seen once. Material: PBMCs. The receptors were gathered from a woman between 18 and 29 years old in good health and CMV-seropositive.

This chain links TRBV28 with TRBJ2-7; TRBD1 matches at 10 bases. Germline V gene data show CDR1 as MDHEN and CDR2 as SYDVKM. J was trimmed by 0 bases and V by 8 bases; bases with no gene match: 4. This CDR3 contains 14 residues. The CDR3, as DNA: TGTGCCAGCTTAGACAGGGGGCGCTCCTACGAGCAGTACTTC. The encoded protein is CASLDRGRSYEQYF.

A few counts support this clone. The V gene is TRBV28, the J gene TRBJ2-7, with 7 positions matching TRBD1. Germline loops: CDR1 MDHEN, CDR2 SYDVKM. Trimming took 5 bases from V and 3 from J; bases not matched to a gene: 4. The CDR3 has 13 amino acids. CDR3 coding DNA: TGTGCCAGCAGTCAGACAGGGAACTACGAGCAGTACTTC. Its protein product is CASSQTGNYEQYF.

The CDR3 protein is CASSGLLARETQYF. CDR3 DNA sequence: TGTGCCAGCAGTGGCCTACTAGCGCGCGAGACCCAGTACTTC. This chain links TRBV6-1 with TRBJ2-5; TRBD2 matches at 7 bases. The junction had 7 bases not matched to a gene; V was cut back by 4 bases and J by 5 bases. In germline, CDR1 is MNHNS, CDR2 SASEGT. The CDR3 length is 14 residues.

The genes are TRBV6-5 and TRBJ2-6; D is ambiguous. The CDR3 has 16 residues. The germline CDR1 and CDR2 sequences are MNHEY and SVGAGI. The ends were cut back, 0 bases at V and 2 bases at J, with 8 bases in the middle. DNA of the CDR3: TGTGCCAGCAGTTACTCGAAGCGTCCTGGGGCCAACGTCCTGACTTTC. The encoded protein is CASSYSKRPGANVLTF.

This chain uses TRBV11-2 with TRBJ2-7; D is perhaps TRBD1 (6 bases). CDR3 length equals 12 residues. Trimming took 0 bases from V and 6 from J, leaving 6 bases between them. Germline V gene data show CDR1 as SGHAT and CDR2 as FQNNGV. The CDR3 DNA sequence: TGTGCCAGCAGCTTAGACAGGGGCGAGCAGTACTTC. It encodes CASSLDRGEQYF.

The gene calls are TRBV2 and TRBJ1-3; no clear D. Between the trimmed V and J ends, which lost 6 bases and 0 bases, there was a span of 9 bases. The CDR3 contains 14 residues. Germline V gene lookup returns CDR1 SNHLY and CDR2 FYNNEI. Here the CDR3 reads CASRWEPSGNTIYF. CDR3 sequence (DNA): TGTGCCAGCAGGTGGGAGCCCTCTGGAAACACCATATATTTT.

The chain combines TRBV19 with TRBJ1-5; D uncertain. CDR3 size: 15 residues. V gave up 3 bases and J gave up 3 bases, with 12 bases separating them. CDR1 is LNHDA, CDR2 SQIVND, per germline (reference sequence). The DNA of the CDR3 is TGTGCCAGTAGTATTTCCGACTCCTCCAATCAGCCCCAGCATTTT. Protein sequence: CASSISDSSNQPQHF.

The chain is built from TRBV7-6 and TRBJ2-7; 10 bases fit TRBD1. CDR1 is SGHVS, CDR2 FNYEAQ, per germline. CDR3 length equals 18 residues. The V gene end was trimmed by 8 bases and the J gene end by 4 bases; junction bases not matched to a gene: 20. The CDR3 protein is CASSKGVGTGALLYEQYF. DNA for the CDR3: TGTGCCAGCTCAAAGGGGGTAGGGACAGGGGCCCTCTTATACGAGCAGTACTTC.

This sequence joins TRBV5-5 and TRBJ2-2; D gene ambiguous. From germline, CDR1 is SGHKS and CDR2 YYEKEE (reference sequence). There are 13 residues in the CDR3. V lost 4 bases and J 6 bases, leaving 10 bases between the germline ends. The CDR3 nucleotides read TGTGCCAGCAGCAGCACTAACTCCGGGGAGCTGTTTTTT. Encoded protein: CASSSTNSGELFF. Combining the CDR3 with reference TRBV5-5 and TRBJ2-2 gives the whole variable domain DAGVTQSPTHLIKTRGQQVTLRCSPISGHKSVSWYQQVLGQGPQFIFQYYEKEERGRGNFPDRFSARQFPNYSSELNVNALLLGDSALYLCASSSTNSGELFFGEGSRLTVL.

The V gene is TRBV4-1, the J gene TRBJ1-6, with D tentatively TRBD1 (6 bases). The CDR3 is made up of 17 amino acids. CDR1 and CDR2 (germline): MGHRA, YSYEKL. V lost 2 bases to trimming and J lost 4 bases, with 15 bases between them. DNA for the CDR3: TGCGCCAGCAGCCAACTTGGACAGACCGTATATAATTCACCCCTCCACTTT. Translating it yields CASSQLGQTVYNSPLHF.

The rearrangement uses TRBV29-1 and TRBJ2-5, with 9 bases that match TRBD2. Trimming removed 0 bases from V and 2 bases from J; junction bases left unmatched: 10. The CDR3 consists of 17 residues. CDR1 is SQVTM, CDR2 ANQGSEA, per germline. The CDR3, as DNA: TGCAGCGTTGAAGAGGGTTTGCGGGGGGGACCTCAAGAGACCCAGTACTTC. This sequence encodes CSVEEGLRGGPQETQYF.